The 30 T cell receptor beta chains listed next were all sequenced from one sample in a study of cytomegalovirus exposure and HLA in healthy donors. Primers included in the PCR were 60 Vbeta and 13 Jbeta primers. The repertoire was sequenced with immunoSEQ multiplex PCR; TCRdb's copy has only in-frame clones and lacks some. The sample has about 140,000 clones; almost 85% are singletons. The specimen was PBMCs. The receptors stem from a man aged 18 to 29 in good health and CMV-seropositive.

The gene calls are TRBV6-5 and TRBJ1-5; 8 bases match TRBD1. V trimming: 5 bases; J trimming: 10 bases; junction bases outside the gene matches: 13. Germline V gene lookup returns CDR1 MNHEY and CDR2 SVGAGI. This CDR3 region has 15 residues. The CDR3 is CASSPRRQGLPPQHF. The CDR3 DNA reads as TGTGCCAGCAGTCCCCGTCGACAGGGGCTCCCCCCCCAGCATTTT.

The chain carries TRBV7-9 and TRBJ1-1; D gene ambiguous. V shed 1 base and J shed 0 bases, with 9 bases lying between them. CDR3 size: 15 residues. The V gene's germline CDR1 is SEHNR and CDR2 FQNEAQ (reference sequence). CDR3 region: CASSLGNSMNTEAFF. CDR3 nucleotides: TGTGCCAGCAGCTTAGGGAACAGCATGAACACTGAAGCTTTCTTT.

CDR3: CAWTWGGGTYEQYF. Written as DNA, the CDR3 is TGTGCCTGGACCTGGGGGGGCGGGACCTACGAGCAGTACTTC. V is TRBV30 and J is TRBJ2-7, with D perhaps TRBD2 (7 bases). Germline CDR1 GTSNPN, CDR2 SVGIG (reference sequence). V lost 4 bases to trimming and J lost 2 bases, with 15 bases between them. The CDR3 is 14 amino acids.

The CDR3 DNA follows: TGTGCTAGCAGCAAGCGGGAGGGTTACACCGGGGAGCTGTTTTTT. This gives the protein CASSKREGYTGELFF. V and J are TRBV12-5 and TRBJ2-2, with 10 nucleotides matching TRBD2. The CDR3 spans 15 residues. CDR1 and CDR2 from the germline V gene are LGHNT and FRNRAP. Germline trimming cut 9 bases from V and 3 bases from J; bases unmatched to any gene: 7.

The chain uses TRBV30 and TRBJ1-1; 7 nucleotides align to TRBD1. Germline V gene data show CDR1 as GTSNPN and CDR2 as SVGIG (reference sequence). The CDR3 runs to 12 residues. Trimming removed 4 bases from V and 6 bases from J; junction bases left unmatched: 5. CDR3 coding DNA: TGTGCCTGGACAGAACAGGGGCCTGAAGCTTTCTTT. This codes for CAWTEQGPEAFF. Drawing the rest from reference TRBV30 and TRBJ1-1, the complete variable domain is SQTIHQWPATLVQPVGSPLSLECTVEGTSNPNLYWYRQAAGRGLQLLFYSVGIGQISSEVPQNLSASRPQDRQFILSSKKLLLSDSGFYLCAWTEQGPEAFFGQGTRLTVV.

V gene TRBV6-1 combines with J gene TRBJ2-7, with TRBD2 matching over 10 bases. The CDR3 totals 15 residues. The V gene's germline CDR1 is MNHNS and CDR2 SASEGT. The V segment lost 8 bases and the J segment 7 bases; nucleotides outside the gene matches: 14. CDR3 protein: CASRTISSGSSEQYF. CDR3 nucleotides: TGTGCCAGCCGAACCATCTCTAGCGGGAGCTCGGAGCAGTACTTC.

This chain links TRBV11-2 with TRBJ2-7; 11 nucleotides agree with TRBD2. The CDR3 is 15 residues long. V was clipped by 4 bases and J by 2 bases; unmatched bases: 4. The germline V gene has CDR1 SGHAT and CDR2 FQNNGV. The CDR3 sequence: CASSSGLADPYEQYF. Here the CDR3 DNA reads TGTGCCAGCAGCTCGGGACTAGCGGACCCCTACGAGCAGTACTTC.

CDR3 loop: CASSPKVQGQETQYF. CDR3 DNA sequence: TGCGCCAGCAGCCCCAAGGTCCAGGGGCAAGAGACCCAGTACTTC. The rearrangement joins TRBV4-1 to TRBJ2-5; TRBD1 is a possible D gene (6 bases). There are 15 residues in the CDR3. V gave up 4 bases and J gave up 2 bases, with 14 bases separating them. Germline-derived CDR1 and CDR2 are MGHRA and YSYEKL.

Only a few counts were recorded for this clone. The CDR3 DNA is TGCGCCAGCAGTACCCAGGGGCCAGGGCCCACTGAAGCTTTCTTT. Translation: CASSTQGPGPTEAFF. The chain employs TRBV5-1 and TRBJ1-1, with a tentative D call TRBD1 (6 bases). The V gene lost 5 bases and the J gene lost 4 bases, with 18 bases spanning the gap. Germline CDR1 reads SGHRS; CDR2 reads YFSETQ. This CDR3 is 15 amino acids long. The entire variable domain, with the rest obtained from reference TRBV5-1 and TRBJ1-1, is as follows: KAGVTQTPRYLIKTRGQQVTLSCSPISGHRSVSWYQQTPGQGLQFLFEYFSETQRNKGNFPGRFSGRQFSNSRSEMNVSTLELGDSALYLCASSTQGPGPTEAFFGQGTRLTVV.

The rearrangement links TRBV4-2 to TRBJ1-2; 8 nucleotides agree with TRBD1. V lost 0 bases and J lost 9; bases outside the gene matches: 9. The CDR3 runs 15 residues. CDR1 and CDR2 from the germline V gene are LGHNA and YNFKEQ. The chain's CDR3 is CASSQEQQGDRSYTF. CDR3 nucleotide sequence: TGTGCCAGCAGCCAAGAACAACAGGGGGATCGGAGCTACACCTTC.

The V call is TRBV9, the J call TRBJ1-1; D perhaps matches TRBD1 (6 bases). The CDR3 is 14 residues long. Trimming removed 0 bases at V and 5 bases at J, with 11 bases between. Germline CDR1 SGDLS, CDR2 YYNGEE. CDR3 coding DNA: TGTGCCAGCAGCGTAGGGGGGCCCCAGACTGAAGCTTTCTTT. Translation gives CASSVGGPQTEAFF.

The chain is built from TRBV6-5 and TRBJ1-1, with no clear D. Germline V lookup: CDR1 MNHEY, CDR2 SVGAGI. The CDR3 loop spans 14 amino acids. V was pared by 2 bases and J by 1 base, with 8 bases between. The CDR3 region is CASSYGAGNTEAFF. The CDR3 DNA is TGTGCCAGCAGTTACGGCGCAGGGAACACTGAAGCTTTCTTT.

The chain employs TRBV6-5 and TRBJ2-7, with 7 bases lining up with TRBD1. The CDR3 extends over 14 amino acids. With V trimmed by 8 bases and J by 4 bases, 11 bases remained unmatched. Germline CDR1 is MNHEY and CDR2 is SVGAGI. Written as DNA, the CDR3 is TGTGCCAGCGGAAAACAGGGGCGAGATTACGAGCAGTACTTC. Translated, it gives CASGKQGRDYEQYF.

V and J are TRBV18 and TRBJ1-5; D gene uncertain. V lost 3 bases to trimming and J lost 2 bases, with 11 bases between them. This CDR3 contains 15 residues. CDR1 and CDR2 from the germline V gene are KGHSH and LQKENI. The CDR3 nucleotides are TGTGCCAGCTCACCTACCAGACGGGGCAATCAGCCCCAGCATTTT. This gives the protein CASSPTRRGNQPQHF.

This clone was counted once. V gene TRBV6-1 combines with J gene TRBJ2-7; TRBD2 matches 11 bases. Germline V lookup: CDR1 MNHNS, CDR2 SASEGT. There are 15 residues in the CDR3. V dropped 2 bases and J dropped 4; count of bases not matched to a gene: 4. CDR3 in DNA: TGTGCCAGCAGTGAATGGGGGACTAGCGGTTACGAGCAGTACTTC. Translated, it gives CASSEWGTSGYEQYF.

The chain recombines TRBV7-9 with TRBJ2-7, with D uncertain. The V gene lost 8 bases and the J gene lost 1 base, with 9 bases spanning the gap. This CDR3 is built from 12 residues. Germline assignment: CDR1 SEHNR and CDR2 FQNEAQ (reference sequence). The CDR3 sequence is CASSELSYEQYF. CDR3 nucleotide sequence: TGTGCCAGCTCAGAATTATCCTACGAGCAGTACTTC.

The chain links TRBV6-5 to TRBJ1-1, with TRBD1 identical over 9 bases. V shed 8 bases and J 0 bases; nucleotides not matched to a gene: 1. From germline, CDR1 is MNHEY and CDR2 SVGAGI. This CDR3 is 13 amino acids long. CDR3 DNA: TGTGCCAGCGGGACAGGGATGAACACTGAAGCTTTCTTT. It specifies CASGTGMNTEAFF.

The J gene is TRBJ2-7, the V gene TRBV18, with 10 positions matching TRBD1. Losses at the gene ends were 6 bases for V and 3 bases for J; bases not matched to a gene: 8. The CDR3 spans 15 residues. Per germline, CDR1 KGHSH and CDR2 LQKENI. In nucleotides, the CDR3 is TGTGCCAGCTCGCCGACAGGGGGCGAAGACTACGAGCAGTACTTC. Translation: CASSPTGGEDYEQYF.

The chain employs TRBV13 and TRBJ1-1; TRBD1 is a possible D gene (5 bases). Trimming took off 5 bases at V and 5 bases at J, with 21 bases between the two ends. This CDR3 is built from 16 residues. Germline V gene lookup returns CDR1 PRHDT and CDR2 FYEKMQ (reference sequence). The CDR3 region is CASSPRGGGIRTEAFF. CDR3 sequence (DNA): TGTGCCAGCAGCCCGAGAGGCGGGGGAATTCGGACTGAAGCTTTCTTT.

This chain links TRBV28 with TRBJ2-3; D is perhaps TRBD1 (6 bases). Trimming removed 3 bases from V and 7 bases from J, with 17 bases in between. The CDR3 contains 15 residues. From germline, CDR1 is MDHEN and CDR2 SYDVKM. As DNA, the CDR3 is TGTGCCAGCAGTTTGGGGGTCTCTAGGGGGTATACGCAGTATTTT. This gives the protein CASSLGVSRGYTQYF.

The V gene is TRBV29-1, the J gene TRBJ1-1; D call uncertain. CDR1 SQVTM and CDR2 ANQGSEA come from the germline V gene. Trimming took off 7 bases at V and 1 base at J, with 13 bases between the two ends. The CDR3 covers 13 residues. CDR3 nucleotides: TGCAGCGGACTGACGAGCCCGAACACTGAAGCTTTCTTT. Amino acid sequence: CSGLTSPNTEAFF.

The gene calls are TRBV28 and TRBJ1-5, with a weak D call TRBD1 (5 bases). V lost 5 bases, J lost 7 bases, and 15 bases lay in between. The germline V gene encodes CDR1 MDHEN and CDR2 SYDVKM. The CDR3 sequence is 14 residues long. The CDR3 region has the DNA TGTGCCAGCAGTCCCCGACAGTATAGCCAGCCCCAGCATTTT. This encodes CASSPRQYSQPQHF.

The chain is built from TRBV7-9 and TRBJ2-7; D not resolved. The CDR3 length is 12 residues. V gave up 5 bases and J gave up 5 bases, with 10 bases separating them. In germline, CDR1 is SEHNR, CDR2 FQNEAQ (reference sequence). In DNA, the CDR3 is TGTGCCAGCAGCCCTTCTGGCCACGAGCAGTACTTC. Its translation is CASSPSGHEQYF.

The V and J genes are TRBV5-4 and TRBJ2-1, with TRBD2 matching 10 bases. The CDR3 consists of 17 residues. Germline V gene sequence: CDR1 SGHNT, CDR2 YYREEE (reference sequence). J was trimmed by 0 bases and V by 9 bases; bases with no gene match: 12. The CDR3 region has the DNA TGTGCCATCAAAGGGGGTAGCGGGAGGAGCTCCTACAATGAGCAGTTCTTC. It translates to CAIKGGSGRSSYNEQFF.

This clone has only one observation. Here the CDR3 reads CASTGVGGSETQYF. CDR3 DNA sequence: TGTGCCAGCACCGGGGTGGGGGGATCGGAGACCCAGTACTTC. The rearrangement uses TRBV28 and TRBJ2-5; TRBD2 is a possible D gene (6 bases). V was trimmed by 7 bases and J by 5 bases, leaving 17 bases between them. CDR1 and CDR2 (germline): MDHEN, SYDVKM. There are 14 residues in the CDR3.

The CDR3 here is CASSREGRYEQYF. CDR3 sequence (DNA): TGTGCCAGCAGCCGGGAGGGGCGTTACGAGCAGTACTTC. V is TRBV9 and J is TRBJ2-7; 8 bases match TRBD2. This CDR3 spans 13 amino acids. CDR1 SGDLS and CDR2 YYNGEE come from the germline V gene. V was pared by 4 bases and J by 4 bases, with 4 bases of the junction left unmatched.

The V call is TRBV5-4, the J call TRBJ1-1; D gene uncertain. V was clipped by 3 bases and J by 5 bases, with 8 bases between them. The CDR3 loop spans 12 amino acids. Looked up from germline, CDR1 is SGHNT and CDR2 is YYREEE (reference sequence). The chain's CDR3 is CASSWGDTEAFF. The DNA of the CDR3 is TGTGCCAGCAGCTGGGGAGATACTGAAGCTTTCTTT.

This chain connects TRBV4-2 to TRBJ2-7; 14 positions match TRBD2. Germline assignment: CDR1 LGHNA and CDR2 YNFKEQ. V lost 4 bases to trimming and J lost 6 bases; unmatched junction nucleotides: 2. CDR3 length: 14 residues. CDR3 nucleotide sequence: TGTGCCAGCAGCCCGGGACTAGCGGGAGTCGAGCAGTACTTC. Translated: CASSPGLAGVEQYF.

CDR3 sequence reads: CASSTLGGKARGYTF. The CDR3 DNA reads TGTGCCAGTAGTACTCTAGGGGGCAAGGCTCGTGGCTACACCTTC. The V call is TRBV19, the J call TRBJ1-2, with 7 positions matching TRBD1. Germline V lookup: CDR1 LNHDA, CDR2 SQIVND (reference sequence). This CDR3 spans 15 amino acids. The V segment lost 4 bases and the J segment 7 bases; nucleotides outside the gene matches: 12.

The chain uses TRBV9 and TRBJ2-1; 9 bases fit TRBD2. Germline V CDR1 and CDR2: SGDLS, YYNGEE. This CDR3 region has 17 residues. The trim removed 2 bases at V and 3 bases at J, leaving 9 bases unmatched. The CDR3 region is CASSVPLAGEGYNEQFF. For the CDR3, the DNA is TGTGCCAGCAGCGTTCCCTTAGCGGGAGAGGGCTACAATGAGCAGTTCTTC.